This entry features one T cell receptor (beta chain) sequence. What it binds is unknown. This record comes from a study of CD8 T cell repertoires and HIV-1 epitope variants. Study-wide context: Each of Twenty-five Gag and Nef epitope peptides stimulated a separate culture.

Survey-depth immunoSEQ sequencing covered TCR beta CDR3 regions. Here immunoSEQ multiplex PCR was the method, and the copy in TCRdb shows in-frame clones only, minus some. Here the sample spans roughly 100,000 clones, roughly 80% being singletons. Trimming shortened V by 6 bases and J by 3 bases, and 12 bases separated the two germline ends. The CDR3 totals 13 residues. Germline V CDR1 and CDR2: SQVTM, ANQGSEA. Findings and limits, study-wide: The TAALDMSHF plasma variant had no responses, unlike KF9 (about 5 clonotypes) and HW9 (one). Most of the nine antigen-specific clonotypes appeared cross-reactive to autologous or escape variants.

Sequenced material: uncultured baseline CD8+ T cells from peripheral blood mononuclear cells (PBMCs). The sequence was collected from a male donor with HIV. The V call is TRBV29-1, the J call TRBJ1-5, with D perhaps TRBD1 (5 bases). CDR3 DNA: TGCAGCGTCGTAGACAGCTTCAATCAGCCCCAGCATTTT. It yields the protein CSVVDSFNQPQHF.